This T cell receptor beta chain was retrieved from a study of molecular identifiers for immune sequencing clone quantification. TCRdb redid the calling of the PCR reads with MiXCR, one entry per CDR3 protein. The sample includes some 680,000 distinct CDR3 sequences, around 25% seen only once; the top ten take about 0.78%. V gave up 8 bases and J gave up 5 bases, with 22 bases separating them. CDR3 length: 16 residues. Germline values: CDR1 MNHNY, CDR2 SVGAGI (reference sequence). The source material was naive CD8+ T cells from blood, with Jurkat cell RNA spiked in. Subset in this sample: FACS-sorted CD8+CD4-CCR7+CD45RA+ naive T cells. The clonotype originates from a human donor in good health. Some libraries in this study had Jurkat cell RNA spiked in. The rearrangement links TRBV6-6 to TRBJ2-1, with D possibly called TRBD1 or TRBD2 (5 bases each). The CDR3 nucleotides are TGTGCCAGCGGTCCGCCGGGGCCCCGGGCGGACAATGAGCAGTTCTTC. Residues: CASGPPGPRADNEQFF.